Listed below are T cell receptor beta chains from one sample, sequenced in a study of blood T cells in healthy people across ages. One entry per CDR3 protein results from TCRdb running MiXCR on the 5' RACE reads. Of approximately 680,000 distinct CDR3 sequences in the sample, less than 40% were seen once. The sequencing sample was made of blood. These receptors were collected from an elderly woman in good health. CDR3s include the opening cysteine and the closing phenylalanine or tryptophan. A D gene is named only where the DNA matches it firmly. Size values are once, few and many counts, or a class for expanded clones, and some rows have none.

few | TRBJ2-7 | TRBV6-1 | - | CASSEAVGPTDEQYF | TGTGCCAGCAGTGAAGCGGTGGGGCCAACGGACGAGCAGTACTTC
few | TRBJ2-2 | TRBV5-1 | TRBD1 | CASQGQGAFGELFF | TGCGCCAGTCAAGGACAGGGGGCTTTCGGGGAGCTGTTTTTT
many | TRBJ2-3 | TRBV5-1 | TRBD2 | CASSYGRGGPDTQYF | TGCGCCAGCAGCTATGGGCGGGGGGGCCCAGATACGCAGTATTTT
once | TRBJ2-5 | TRBV7-2 | TRBD2 | CASSLVSGRQGETQYF | TGTGCCAGCAGCCTAGTAAGCGGGAGGCAAGGAGAGACCCAGTACTTC
- | TRBJ2-5 | TRBV30 | TRBD2 | CAWRGEGVWETQYF | TGTGCCTGGAGGGGGGAGGGAGTTTGGGAGACCCAGTACTTC
once | TRBJ1-1 | TRBV18 | TRBD1 | CASSGDRKTEAFF | TGTGCCAGCTCAGGGGACAGGAAAACTGAAGCTTTCTTT
many | TRBJ1-2 | TRBV7-9 | - | CASSLVEGYTF | TGTGCCAGCAGCTTAGTGGAGGGCTACACCTTC
- | TRBJ2-1 | TRBV29-1 | - | CSVEEGLFNEQFF | TGCAGCGTTGAAGAAGGGCTTTTCAATGAGCAGTTCTTC
- | TRBJ2-1 | TRBV4-2 | - | CASGEGAGENEQFF | TGTGCCAGCGGAGAAGGGGCGGGTGAGAATGAGCAGTTCTTC
- | TRBJ1-2 | TRBV20-1 | - | CSARDGRAEGYTF | TGCAGTGCTAGAGATGGCAGGGCGGAGGGCTACACCTTC
- | TRBJ1-5 | TRBV28 | TRBD1 | CASRHRQGNQPQHF | TGTGCCAGCAGGCATAGACAGGGGAATCAGCCCCAGCATTTT
- | TRBJ1-1 | TRBV11-2 | TRBD1 | CASSVRTGRVTEAFF | TGTGCCAGCAGCGTCAGGACAGGGAGGGTCACTGAAGCTTTCTTT